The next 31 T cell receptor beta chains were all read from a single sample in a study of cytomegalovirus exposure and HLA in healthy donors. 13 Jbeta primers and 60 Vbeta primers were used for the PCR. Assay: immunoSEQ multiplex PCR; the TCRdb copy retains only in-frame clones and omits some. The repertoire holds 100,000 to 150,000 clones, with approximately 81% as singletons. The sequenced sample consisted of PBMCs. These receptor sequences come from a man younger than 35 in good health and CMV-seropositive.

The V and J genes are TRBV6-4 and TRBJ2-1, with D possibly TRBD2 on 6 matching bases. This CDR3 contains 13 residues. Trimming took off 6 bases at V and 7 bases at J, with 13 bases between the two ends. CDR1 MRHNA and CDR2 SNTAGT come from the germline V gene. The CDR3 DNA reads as TGTGCCAGCAGATCGGGAGTATGTAATGAGCAGTTCTTC. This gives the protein CASRSGVCNEQFF.

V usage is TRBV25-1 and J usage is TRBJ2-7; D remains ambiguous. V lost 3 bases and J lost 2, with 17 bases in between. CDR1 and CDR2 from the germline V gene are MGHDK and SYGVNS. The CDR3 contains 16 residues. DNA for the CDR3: TGTGCCAGCAGTGATGAAATGGAGACGTTGGCCTACGAGCAGTACTTC. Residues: CASSDEMETLAYEQYF.

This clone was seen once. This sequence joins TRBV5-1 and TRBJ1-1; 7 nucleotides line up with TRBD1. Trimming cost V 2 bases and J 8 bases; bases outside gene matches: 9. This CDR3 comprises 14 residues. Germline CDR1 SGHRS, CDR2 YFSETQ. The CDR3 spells CASSFGDRSLEAFF. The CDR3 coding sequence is TGCGCCAGCAGCTTTGGGGACAGAAGTTTGGAAGCTTTCTTT. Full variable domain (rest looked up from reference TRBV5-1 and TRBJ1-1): KAGVTQTPRYLIKTRGQQVTLSCSPISGHRSVSWYQQTPGQGLQFLFEYFSETQRNKGNFPGRFSGRQFSNSRSEMNVSTLELGDSALYLCASSFGDRSLEAFFGQGTRLTVV.

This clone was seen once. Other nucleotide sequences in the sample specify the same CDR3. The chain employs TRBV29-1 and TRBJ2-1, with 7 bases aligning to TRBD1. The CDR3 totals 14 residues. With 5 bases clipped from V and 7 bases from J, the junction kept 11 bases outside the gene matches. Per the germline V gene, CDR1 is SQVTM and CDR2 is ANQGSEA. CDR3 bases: TGCAGCGTTACCCTGAGGGGGCGGAGGAATGAGCAGTTCTTC. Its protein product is CSVTLRGRRNEQFF.

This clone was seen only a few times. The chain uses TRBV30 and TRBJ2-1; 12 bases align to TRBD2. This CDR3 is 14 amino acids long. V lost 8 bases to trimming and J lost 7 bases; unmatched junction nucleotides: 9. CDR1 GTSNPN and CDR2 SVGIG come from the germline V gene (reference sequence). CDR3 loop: CAGRLAGEYNEQFF. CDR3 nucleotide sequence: TGTGCCGGTCGACTAGCGGGAGAATATAATGAGCAGTTCTTC. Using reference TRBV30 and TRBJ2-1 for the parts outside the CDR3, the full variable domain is SQTIHQWPATLVQPVGSPLSLECTVEGTSNPNLYWYRQAAGRGLQLLFYSVGIGQISSEVPQNLSASRPQDRQFILSSKKLLLSDSGFYLCAGRLAGEYNEQFFGPGTRLTVL.

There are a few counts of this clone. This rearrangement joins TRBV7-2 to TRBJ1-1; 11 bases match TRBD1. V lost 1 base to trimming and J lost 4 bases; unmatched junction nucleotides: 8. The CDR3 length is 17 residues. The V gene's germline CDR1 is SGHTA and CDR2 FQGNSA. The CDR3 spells CASSLDPGQGGSTEAFF. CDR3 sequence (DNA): TGTGCCAGCAGCTTAGATCCGGGACAGGGGGGGAGCACTGAAGCTTTCTTT.

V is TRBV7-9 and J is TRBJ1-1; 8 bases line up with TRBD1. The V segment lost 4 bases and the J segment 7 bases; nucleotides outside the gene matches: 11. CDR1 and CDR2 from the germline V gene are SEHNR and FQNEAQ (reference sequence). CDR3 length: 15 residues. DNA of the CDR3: TGTGCCAGCAGCTCACCTGGGACAGGCCGACTTGAAGCTTTCTTT. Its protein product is CASSSPGTGRLEAFF.

Here the CDR3 reads CAWSVSGIREAFF. The CDR3 nucleotides are TGTGCCTGGAGTGTGTCGGGAATCCGTGAAGCTTTCTTT. The V gene is TRBV30, the J gene TRBJ1-1, with D unresolved. Trimming took off 0 bases at V and 7 bases at J, with 12 bases between the two ends. Per germline, CDR1 GTSNPN and CDR2 SVGIG (reference sequence). The CDR3 length is 13 residues.

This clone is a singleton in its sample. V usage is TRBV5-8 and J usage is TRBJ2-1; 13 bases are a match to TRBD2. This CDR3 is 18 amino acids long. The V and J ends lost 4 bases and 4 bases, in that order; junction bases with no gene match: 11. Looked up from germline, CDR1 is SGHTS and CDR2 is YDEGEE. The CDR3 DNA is TGTGCCAGCAGCCCGCTCCCAGGACTAGCGGGGGCTTACAATGAGCAGTTCTTC. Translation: CASSPLPGLAGAYNEQFF.

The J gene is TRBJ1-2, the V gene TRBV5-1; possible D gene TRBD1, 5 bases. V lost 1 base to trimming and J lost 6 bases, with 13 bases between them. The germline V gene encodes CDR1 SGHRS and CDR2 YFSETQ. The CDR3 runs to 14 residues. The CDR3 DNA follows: TGCGCCAGCAGCTTGTCCCAAACGGGGGATGGCTACACCTTC. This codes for CASSLSQTGDGYTF.

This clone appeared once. For the CDR3, the DNA is TGTGCCAGCAGCTTGGGTCCCGGGGGAGTAGAGCCCCAGCATTTT. Protein product: CASSLGPGGVEPQHF. The genes are TRBV5-5 and TRBJ1-5; the D gene is possibly TRBD1 (5 bases). Germline CDR1 SGHKS, CDR2 YYEKEE (reference sequence). The CDR3 length is 15 residues. V was cut by 0 bases and J by 8 bases, with 15 bases left in between.

The CDR3 sequence is CASSRPGSINSPLHF. CDR3 DNA sequence: TGTGCCAGCAGCCGACCGGGATCGATTAATTCACCCCTCCACTTT. V gene TRBV7-2 combines with J gene TRBJ1-6; D gene ambiguous. The CDR3 is 15 residues long. Germline assignment: CDR1 SGHTA and CDR2 FQGNSA. V lost 5 bases to trimming and J lost 6 bases, with 14 bases between them.

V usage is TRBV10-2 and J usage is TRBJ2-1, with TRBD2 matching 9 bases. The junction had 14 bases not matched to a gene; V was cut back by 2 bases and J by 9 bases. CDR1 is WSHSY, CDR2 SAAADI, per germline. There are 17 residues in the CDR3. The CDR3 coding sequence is TGCGCCAGCAGTGAGACTGGTGCGGGGGGGTTTCGCGGTGAGCAGTTCTTC. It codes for CASSETGAGGFRGEQFF.

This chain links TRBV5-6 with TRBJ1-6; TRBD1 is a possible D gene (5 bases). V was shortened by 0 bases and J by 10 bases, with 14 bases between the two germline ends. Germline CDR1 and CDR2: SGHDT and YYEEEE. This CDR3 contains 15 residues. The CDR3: CASSLAFDGGSPLHF. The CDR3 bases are TGTGCCAGCAGCTTGGCCTTTGACGGGGGGTCACCCCTCCACTTT.

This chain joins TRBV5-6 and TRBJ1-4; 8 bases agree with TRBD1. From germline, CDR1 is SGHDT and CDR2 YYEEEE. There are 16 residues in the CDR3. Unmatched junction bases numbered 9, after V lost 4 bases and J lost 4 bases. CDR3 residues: CASSHGQGLLNEKLFF. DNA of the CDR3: TGTGCCAGCAGCCACGGACAGGGCCTACTTAATGAAAAACTGTTTTTT.

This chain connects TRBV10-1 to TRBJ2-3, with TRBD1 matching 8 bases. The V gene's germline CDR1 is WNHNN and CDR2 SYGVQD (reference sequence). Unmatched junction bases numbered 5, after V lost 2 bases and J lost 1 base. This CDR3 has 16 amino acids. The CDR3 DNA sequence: TGCGCCAGCAGTGAGCAGGGGGCTTTGGGCACAGATACGCAGTATTTT. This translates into CASSEQGALGTDTQYF.

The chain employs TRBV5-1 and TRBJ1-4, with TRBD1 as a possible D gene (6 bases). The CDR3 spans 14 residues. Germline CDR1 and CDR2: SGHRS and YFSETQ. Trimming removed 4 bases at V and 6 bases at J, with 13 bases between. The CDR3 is CASSPGQSYEKLFF. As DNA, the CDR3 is TGCGCCAGCAGCCCTGGACAGAGTTATGAAAAACTGTTTTTT.

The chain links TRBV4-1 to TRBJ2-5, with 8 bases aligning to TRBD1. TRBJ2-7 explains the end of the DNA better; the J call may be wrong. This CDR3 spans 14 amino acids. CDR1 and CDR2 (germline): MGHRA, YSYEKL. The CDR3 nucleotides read TGCGCCAGCAGCCAAGACAGGGGGCTTAGCGAGCAGTACTTC. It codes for CASSQDRGLSEQYF.

CDR3 bases: TGTGCCAGCAGCTTGGGGGCGCAGTACGAGCAGTACTTC. Its protein product is CASSLGAQYEQYF. The chain links TRBV13 to TRBJ2-7; maybe TRBD1 (6 bases). Germline loops: CDR1 PRHDT, CDR2 FYEKMQ (reference sequence). Trimming cost V 3 bases and J 4 bases, with 10 bases left between them. The CDR3 is 13 residues long.

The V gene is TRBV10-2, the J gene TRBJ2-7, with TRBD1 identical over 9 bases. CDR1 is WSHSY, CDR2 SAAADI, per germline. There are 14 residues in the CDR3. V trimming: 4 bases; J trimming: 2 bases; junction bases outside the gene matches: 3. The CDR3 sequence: CASSGRQGAYEQYF. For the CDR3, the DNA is TGCGCCAGCAGTGGAAGACAGGGGGCCTACGAGCAGTACTTC.

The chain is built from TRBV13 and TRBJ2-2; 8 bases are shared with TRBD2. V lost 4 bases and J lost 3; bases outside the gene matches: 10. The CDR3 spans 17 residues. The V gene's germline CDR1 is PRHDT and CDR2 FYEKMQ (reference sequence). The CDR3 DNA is TGTGCCAGCAGCTCCGTCACTAGCGGACGTTACACCGGGGAGCTGTTTTTT. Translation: CASSSVTSGRYTGELFF.

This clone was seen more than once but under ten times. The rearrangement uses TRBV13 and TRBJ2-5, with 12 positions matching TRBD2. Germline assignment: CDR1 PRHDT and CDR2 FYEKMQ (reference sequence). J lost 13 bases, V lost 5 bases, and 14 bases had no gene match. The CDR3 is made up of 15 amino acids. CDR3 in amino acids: CASSPPRTSGTLLYF. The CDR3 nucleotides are TGTGCCAGCAGCCCGCCTCGGACTAGCGGGACCCTACTGTACTTC.

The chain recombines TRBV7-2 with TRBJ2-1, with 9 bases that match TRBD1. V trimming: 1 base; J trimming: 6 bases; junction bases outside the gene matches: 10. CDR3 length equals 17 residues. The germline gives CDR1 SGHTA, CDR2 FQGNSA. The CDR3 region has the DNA TGTGCCAGCAGCTTAGGGGTCCAACAGGGGGCAGGCAATGAGCAGTTCTTC. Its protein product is CASSLGVQQGAGNEQFF.

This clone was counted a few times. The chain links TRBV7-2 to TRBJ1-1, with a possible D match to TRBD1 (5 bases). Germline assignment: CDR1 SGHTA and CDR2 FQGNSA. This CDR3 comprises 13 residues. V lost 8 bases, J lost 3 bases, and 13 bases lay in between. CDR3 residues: CASPGTEDTEAFF. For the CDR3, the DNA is TGTGCCAGCCCTGGGACTGAGGACACTGAAGCTTTCTTT.

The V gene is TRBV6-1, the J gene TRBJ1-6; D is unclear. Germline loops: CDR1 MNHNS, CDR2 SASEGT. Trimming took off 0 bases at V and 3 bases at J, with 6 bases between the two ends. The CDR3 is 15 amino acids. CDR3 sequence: CASSEAVYYNSPLHF. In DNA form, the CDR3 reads TGTGCCAGCAGTGAAGCTGTGTACTATAATTCACCCCTCCACTTT.

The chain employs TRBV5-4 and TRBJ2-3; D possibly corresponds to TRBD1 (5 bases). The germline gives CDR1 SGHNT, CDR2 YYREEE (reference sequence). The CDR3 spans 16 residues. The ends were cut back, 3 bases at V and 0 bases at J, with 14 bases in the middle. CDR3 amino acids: CASSSQTGSSTDTQYF. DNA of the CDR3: TGTGCCAGCAGCTCTCAAACAGGTTCTAGCACAGATACGCAGTATTTT.

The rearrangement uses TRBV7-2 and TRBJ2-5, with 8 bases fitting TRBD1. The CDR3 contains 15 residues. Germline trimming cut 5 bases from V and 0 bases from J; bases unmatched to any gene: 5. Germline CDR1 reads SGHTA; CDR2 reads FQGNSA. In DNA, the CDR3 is TGTGCCAGCAGCCAGGGACAGGAGTACCAAGAGACCCAGTACTTC. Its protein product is CASSQGQEYQETQYF.

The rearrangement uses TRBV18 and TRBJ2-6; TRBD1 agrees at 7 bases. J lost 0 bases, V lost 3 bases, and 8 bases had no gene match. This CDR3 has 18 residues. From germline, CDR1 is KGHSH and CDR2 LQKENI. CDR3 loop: CASSPVGQEVSGANVLTF. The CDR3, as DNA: TGTGCCAGCTCACCGGTCGGACAGGAGGTCTCTGGGGCCAACGTCCTGACTTTC.

The CDR3 region is CASSSRDTSYEQYF. As DNA, the CDR3 is TGCGCCAGCAGCTCGAGGGATACCTCCTACGAGCAGTACTTC. The rearrangement joins TRBV5-1 to TRBJ2-7; a possible D gene is TRBD2 (5 bases). V lost 3 bases to trimming and J lost 0 bases, with 10 bases between them. CDR3 length: 14 residues. CDR1 SGHRS and CDR2 YFSETQ come from the germline V gene. Using reference TRBV5-1 and TRBJ2-7 for the parts outside the CDR3, the full variable domain is KAGVTQTPRYLIKTRGQQVTLSCSPISGHRSVSWYQQTPGQGLQFLFEYFSETQRNKGNFPGRFSGRQFSNSRSEMNVSTLELGDSALYLCASSSRDTSYEQYFGPGTRLTVT.

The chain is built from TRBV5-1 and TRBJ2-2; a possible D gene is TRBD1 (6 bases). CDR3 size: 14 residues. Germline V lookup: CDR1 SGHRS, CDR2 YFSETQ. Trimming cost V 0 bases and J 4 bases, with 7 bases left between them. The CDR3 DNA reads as TGCGCCAGCAGCTTGGACAGGGCCACCGGGGAGCTGTTTTTT. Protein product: CASSLDRATGELFF.

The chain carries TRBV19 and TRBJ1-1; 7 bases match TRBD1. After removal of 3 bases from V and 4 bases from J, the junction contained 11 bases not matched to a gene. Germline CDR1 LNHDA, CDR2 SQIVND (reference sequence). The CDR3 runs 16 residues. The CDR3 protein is CASSITSLTGSTEAFF. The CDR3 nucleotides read TGTGCCAGTAGTATTACGTCGTTGACAGGGTCCACTGAAGCTTTCTTT.